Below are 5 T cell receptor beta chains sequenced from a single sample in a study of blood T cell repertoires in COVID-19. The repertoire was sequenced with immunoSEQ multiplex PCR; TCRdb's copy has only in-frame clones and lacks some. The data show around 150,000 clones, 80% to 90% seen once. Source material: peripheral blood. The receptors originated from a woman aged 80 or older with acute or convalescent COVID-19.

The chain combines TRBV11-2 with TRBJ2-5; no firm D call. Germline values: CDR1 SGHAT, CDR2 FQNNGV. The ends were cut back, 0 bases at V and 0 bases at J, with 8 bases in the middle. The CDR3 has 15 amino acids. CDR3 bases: TGTGCCAGCAGCTTAGAGTGGGCAAACCAAGAGACCCAGTACTTC. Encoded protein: CASSLEWANQETQYF.

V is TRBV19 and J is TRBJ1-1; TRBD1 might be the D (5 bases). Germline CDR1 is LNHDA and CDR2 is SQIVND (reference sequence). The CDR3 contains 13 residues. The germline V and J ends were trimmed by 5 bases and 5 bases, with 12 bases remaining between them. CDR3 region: CASSPRGGTEAFF. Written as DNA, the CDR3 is TGTGCCAGTAGTCCCCGGGGGGGGACTGAAGCTTTCTTT.

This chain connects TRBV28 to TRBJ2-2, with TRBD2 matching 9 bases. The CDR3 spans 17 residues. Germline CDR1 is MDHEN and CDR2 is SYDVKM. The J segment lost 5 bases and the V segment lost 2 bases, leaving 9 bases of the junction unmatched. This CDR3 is CASSLLGVSGSTGELFF. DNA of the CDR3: TGTGCCAGCAGTTTACTAGGGGTTAGCGGGAGTACCGGGGAGCTGTTTTTT.

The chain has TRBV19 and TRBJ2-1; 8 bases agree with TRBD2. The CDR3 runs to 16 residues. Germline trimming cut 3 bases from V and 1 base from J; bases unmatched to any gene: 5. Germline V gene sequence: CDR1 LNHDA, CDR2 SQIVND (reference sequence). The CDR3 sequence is CASSMGSGGSYNEQFF. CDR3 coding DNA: TGTGCCAGTAGTATGGGAAGCGGGGGATCCTACAATGAGCAGTTCTTC.

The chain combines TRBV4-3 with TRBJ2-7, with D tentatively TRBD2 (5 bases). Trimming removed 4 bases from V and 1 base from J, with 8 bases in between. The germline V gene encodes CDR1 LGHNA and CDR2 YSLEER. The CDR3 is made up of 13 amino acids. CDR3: CASSRGGSYEQYF. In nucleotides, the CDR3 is TGCGCCAGCAGCCGAGGAGGATCCTACGAGCAGTACTTC.